This TCR beta chain stems from a study of post-analysis software for immune sequencing data. As for the study in general: Patients had relapsing-remitting, secondary progressive or progressive-relapsing multiple sclerosis; some lacked subtype. Notes on the study in general: Controls had significantly higher normalized Chao1 diversity than multiple sclerosis patients. Roughly 5 TRBV segments occurring more often in patients than controls included TRBV5-6, TRBV5-1 and TRBV20-1.

This clonotype occurred a few times. Its antigen is still unknown. V lost 0 bases to trimming and J lost 2 bases; unmatched junction nucleotides: 6. This CDR3 contains 16 residues. CDR1 MRHNA and CDR2 SNTAGT come from the germline V gene. Presence of unique molecular identifiers characterized the TCR beta cDNA libraries. With about 0.95 to 10 million T cells as the source, roughly 500,000 cDNA molecules resulted. TCRdb called the PCR reads again in MiXCR, with one record for every CDR3 protein. Here the sample spans hundreds of thousands of distinct CDR3 sequences, approximately 53% being singletons. Sequenced input: blood. The clonotype comes from a girl aged 5 to 17 with multiple sclerosis. The chain is built from TRBV6-4 and TRBJ2-7; 8 bases match TRBD2. The CDR3 loop is CASSDSGSGRAYEQYF. The CDR3 DNA is TGTGCCAGCAGTGACTCAGGCTCCGGGAGGGCCTACGAGCAGTACTTC.